This T cell receptor (beta chain) comes out of a study of T cells in localized non-small cell lung cancer. Losses at the gene ends were 2 bases for V and 5 bases for J; bases not matched to a gene: 14. CDR1 is LNHDA and CDR2 is SQIVND in the germline V gene (reference sequence). CDR3 length: 17 amino acids. TCRdb keeps only in-frame clones here, not all; method: immunoSEQ multiplex PCR. The table lists some 1,000 clones, around 24% of them singletons. The input for sequencing was normal lung tissue next to the tumor, taken before any cancer treatment. The sequence came from a man aged 40-75 years with stage I squamous cell lung carcinoma. V is TRBV19 and J is TRBJ1-1; TRBD1 matches at 7 bases. The CDR3 nucleotides read TGTGCCAGTAGTATATCCCCCGGACAGGCCAGGTGGACTGAAGCTTTCTTT. Translating it yields CASSISPGQARWTEAFF.